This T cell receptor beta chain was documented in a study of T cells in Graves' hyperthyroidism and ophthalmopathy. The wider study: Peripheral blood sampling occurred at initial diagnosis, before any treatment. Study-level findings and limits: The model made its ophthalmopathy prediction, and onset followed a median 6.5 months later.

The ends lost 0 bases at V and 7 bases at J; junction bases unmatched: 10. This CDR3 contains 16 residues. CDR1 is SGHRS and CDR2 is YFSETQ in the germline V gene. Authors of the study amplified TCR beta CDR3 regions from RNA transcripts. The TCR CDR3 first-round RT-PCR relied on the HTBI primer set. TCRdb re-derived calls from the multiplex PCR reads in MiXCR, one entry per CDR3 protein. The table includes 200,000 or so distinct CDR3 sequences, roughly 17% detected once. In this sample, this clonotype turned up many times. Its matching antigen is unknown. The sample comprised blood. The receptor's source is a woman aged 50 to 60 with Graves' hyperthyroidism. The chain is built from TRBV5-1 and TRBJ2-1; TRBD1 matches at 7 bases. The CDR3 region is CASSLGGTEAENEQFF. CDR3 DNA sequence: TGCGCCAGCAGCTTGGGAGGGACAGAGGCTGAAAATGAGCAGTTCTTC.